This record concerns one T cell receptor (beta chain) sequence. Antigen specificity is unknown. The recently defined diagnostic criteria for definite or probable disease were met by the Susac syndrome patients. J gave up 4 bases and V 4 bases, and 6 bases lay outside the gene matches. Germline-derived CDR1 and CDR2 are SQVTM and ANQGSEA. The CDR3 runs 13 residues. These data are taken from a study of CD8 T cells in Susac syndrome. Turning to the study itself: The sequenced Susac syndrome patients comprised roughly 6 with active disease and about eight in remission.

It was with random hexamers that roughly 0.45 to 1 ug RNA was reverse transcribed. Amplification of TCR beta CDR3 across 54 Vbeta and 13 Jbeta was performed with immunoSEQ multiplex PCR. TCRdb re-analysed the immunoSEQ multiplex PCR reads in MiXCR, keeping a single row per CDR3 protein. The table includes some 150,000 distinct CDR3 sequences, just under 95% detected once. Whole-study findings and limits: Expansion of clones was not seen in the CD4+ T cell repertoires of Susac syndrome.

This chain uses TRBV29-1 with TRBJ2-7, with 8 nucleotides matching TRBD2. The origin of this receptor is a human donor with Susac syndrome. The sequencing input was CD4+ T cells from PBMCs. This CDR3 is CSVGSGSGYEQYF. Written as DNA, the CDR3 is TGCAGCGTTGGAAGCGGGAGTGGGTACGAGCAGTACTTC.